This record looks at one T cell receptor beta chain sequence and its context. Individuals who donated were healthy Caucasians from Russia aged 6 to 90. Each donor gave roughly 10 milliliters of peripheral blood. Per sample, no less than 5 micrograms of total RNA were extracted. Alongside a J-beta primer mix, a sample-barcoded 5' primer served in a second PCR lasting roughly 6 to 11 cycles. Each cDNA molecule carried a tag from a template-switch adaptor that contained 12 random nucleotides. TCRdb re-called the 5' RACE reads through MiXCR, storing one row per CDR3 protein. The table has approximately 1,000,000 distinct CDR3 sequences, around 43% seen once. The sample is drawn from a study of blood T cells in healthy people across ages. Germline V CDR1 and CDR2: SGHVS, FQNEAQ. V lost 5 bases to trimming and J lost 3 bases, with 20 bases between them. CDR3 length: 16 residues.

The chain recombines TRBV7-8 with TRBJ2-7; possibly TRBD2 for D (6 bases). The sequenced material came from blood. The sequence came from a woman aged 55 to 70 in good health. The CDR3 loop is CASSLESGLLIYEQYF. For the CDR3, the DNA is TGTGCCAGCAGCCTCGAGTCGGGACTGTTGATCTACGAGCAGTACTTC.